Following are 6 T cell receptor beta chains from one sample sequenced in a study of blood T cell repertoires in COVID-19. Repertoires were generated with immunoSEQ multiplex PCR, while TCRdb's copy carries only in-frame clones and drops some. The data show approximately 77,000 clones, approximately 90% seen once. What was sequenced was peripheral blood. All receptors derive from a woman older than 75 with acute or convalescent COVID-19.

The rearrangement links TRBV15 to TRBJ1-1; D call uncertain. Per germline, CDR1 LNHNV and CDR2 YYDKDF (reference sequence). V was cut by 0 bases and J by 1 base, with 3 bases left in between. This CDR3 is built from 13 residues. The CDR3 is CATSREANTEAFF. The CDR3 coding sequence is TGTGCCACCAGCAGAGAAGCGAACACTGAAGCTTTCTTT. Using reference TRBV15 and TRBJ1-1 for the parts outside the CDR3, the full variable domain is DAMVIQNPRYQVTQFGKPVTLSCSQTLNHNVMYWYQQKSSQAPKLLFHYYDKDFNNEADTPDNFQSRRPNTSFCFLDIRSPGLGDTAMYLCATSREANTEAFFGQGTRLTVV.

This chain joins TRBV19 and TRBJ1-5; 7 positions match TRBD1. J lost 6 bases, V lost 1 base, and 12 bases had no gene match. The CDR3 contains 17 residues. Germline CDR1 is LNHDA and CDR2 is SQIVND (reference sequence). The CDR3 is CASSIGTFGQVFQPQHF. The DNA of the CDR3 is TGTGCCAGTAGTATAGGGACCTTCGGACAGGTTTTTCAGCCCCAGCATTTT.

The chain has TRBV5-1 and TRBJ2-5, with 9 bases lining up with TRBD2. The ends lost 3 bases at V and 5 bases at J; junction bases unmatched: 2. Germline assignment: CDR1 SGHRS and CDR2 YFSETQ. CDR3 length: 13 amino acids. The CDR3: CASSSGTSETQYF. The CDR3 region has the DNA TGCGCCAGCAGCTCGGGGACTAGCGAGACCCAGTACTTC.

V is TRBV25-1 and J is TRBJ2-5; possibly TRBD2 for D (6 bases). Germline V gene data show CDR1 as MGHDK and CDR2 as SYGVNS. Trimming stripped 1 base from V and 5 bases from J, with 17 bases between. The CDR3 runs to 16 residues. In nucleotides, the CDR3 is TGTGCCAGCAGTGAATCACTGGGGGGAGTAGTGGAGACCCAGTACTTC. Its translation is CASSESLGGVVETQYF.

The chain recombines TRBV12-3 or TRBV12-4 with TRBJ1-2; tentative D call: TRBD1 (6 bases). The CDR3 totals 13 residues. V shed 4 bases and J shed 8 bases, with 14 bases lying between them. In nucleotides, the CDR3 is TGTGCCAGCAGTTCCAGACAGGTTGAAGGCTACACCTTC. Protein: CASSSRQVEGYTF.

V and J are TRBV7-2 and TRBJ2-1; D might be TRBD2 (5 bases). Germline V gene data show CDR1 as SGHTA and CDR2 as FQGNSA. The CDR3 contains 14 residues. V dropped 0 bases and J dropped 4 bases, with 7 bases sitting between them. The CDR3 nucleotides are TGTGCCAGCAGCTTAGCTAGCGCTTACAATGAGCAGTTCTTC. Residues: CASSLASAYNEQFF.